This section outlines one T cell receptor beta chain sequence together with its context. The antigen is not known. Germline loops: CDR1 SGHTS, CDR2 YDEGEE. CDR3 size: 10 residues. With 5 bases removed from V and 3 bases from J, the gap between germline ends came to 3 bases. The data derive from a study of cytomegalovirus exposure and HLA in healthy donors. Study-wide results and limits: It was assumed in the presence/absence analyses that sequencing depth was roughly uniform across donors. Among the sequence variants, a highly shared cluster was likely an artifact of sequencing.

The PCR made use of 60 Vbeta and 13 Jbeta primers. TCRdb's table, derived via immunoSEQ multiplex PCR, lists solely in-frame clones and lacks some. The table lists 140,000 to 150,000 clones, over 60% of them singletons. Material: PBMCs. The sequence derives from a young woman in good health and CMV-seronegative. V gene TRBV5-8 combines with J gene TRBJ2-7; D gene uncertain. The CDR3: CASRYYEQYF. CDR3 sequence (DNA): TGTGCCAGCAGATACTACGAGCAGTACTTC.